These 30 T cell receptor beta chains were sequenced from one sample in a study of blood T cell repertoires in COVID-19 (dated by TCRdb to between 2020 and 2021). The method behind the library was the immunoSEQ multiplex PCR assay. The immuneACCESS repertoire file appears here via TCRdb, limited to in-frame rearrangements. These files lack a portion of the clones; in checked studies, under half of the deficit traces to unresolved V genes, and the cause of the others is not known. The table for this sample lists 95,000 to 150,000 clones; approximately 83% of them were counted only once. 6.6% of the sample rests with the top ten. Sequencing input: peripheral blood. Receptors originate from a man of 80 years or more with active or convalescent COVID-19.

The gene calls are TRBV2 and TRBJ1-2; D might be TRBD1 (5 bases). Germline V gene data show CDR1 as SNHLY and CDR2 as FYNNEI. The germline V and J ends were trimmed by 6 bases and 6 bases, with 14 bases remaining between them. The CDR3 runs 13 residues. The CDR3 loop is CASRRTLLNGYTF. As DNA, the CDR3 is TGTGCCAGCAGAAGGACATTACTAAATGGCTACACCTTC.

The chain uses TRBV6-5 and TRBJ2-3; TRBD1 is a possible D gene (5 bases). The CDR3 runs to 16 residues. The ends were cut back, 3 bases at V and 0 bases at J, with 13 bases in the middle. CDR1 and CDR2 from the germline V gene are MNHEY and SVGAGI. The CDR3 spells CASSYSRAPSTDTQYF. The CDR3 nucleotides read TGTGCCAGCAGTTATTCCAGGGCCCCTAGCACAGATACGCAGTATTTT.

This sequence joins TRBV4-2 and TRBJ2-2, with TRBD2 matching 8 bases. Germline CDR1 is LGHNA and CDR2 is YNFKEQ. CDR3 length: 17 amino acids. V was pared by 0 bases and J by 4 bases, with 7 bases of the junction left unmatched. CDR3 bases: TGTGCCAGCAGCCAAGATGCCGGTAGCGGGGTCACCGGGGAGCTGTTTTTT. It codes for CASSQDAGSGVTGELFF.

This clone was counted between two and nine times. This chain uses TRBV11-3 with TRBJ2-1, with D tentatively TRBD1 (6 bases). Germline CDR1 and CDR2: SGHNT and YENEEA. V was shortened by 5 bases and J by 4 bases, with 18 bases between the two germline ends. The CDR3 is 16 amino acids. The DNA for the CDR3 is TGTGCCAGCAGCGATAACAGGGTCGGGGTATACAATGAGCAGTTCTTC. Its protein product is CASSDNRVGVYNEQFF.

The chain couples TRBV30 to TRBJ1-1; no reliable D call. The CDR3 contains 13 residues. The germline V gene has CDR1 GTSNPN and CDR2 SVGIG (reference sequence). With 2 bases removed from V and 4 bases from J, the gap between germline ends came to 11 bases. CDR3 in DNA: TGTGCCTGGAGTTCTACTGGACTCACTGAAGCTTTCTTT. This encodes CAWSSTGLTEAFF.

The chain recombines TRBV6-5 with TRBJ2-3; tentative D call: TRBD1 (5 bases). V was clipped by 7 bases and J by 1 base, with 9 bases between them. Germline assignment: CDR1 MNHEY and CDR2 SVGAGI. This CDR3 has 13 amino acids. For the CDR3, the DNA is TGTGCCAGCAACCTCAGGGGCACAGATACGCAGTATTTT. The encoded protein is CASNLRGTDTQYF.

The chain carries TRBV27 and TRBJ2-1, with TRBD2 as a possible D gene (6 bases). The V gene lost 0 bases and the J gene lost 0 bases, with 12 bases spanning the gap. This CDR3 spans 17 amino acids. Germline lookup yields CDR1 MNHEY and CDR2 SMNVEV (reference sequence). Written as DNA, the CDR3 is TGTGCCAGCAGTTTATCTTGGACTATCCTCTCCTACAATGAGCAGTTCTTC. Translating it yields CASSLSWTILSYNEQFF.

The rearrangement joins TRBV4-2 to TRBJ1-1, with D tentatively TRBD1 (5 bases). V was cut by 7 bases and J by 3 bases, with 21 bases left in between. Germline V lookup: CDR1 LGHNA, CDR2 YNFKEQ. The CDR3 is 16 amino acids. CDR3 nucleotides: TGTGCCAGCATTAAAGTTGGCTGGGGCGGGGACACTGAAGCTTTCTTT. It encodes CASIKVGWGGDTEAFF.

The chain carries TRBV27 and TRBJ1-1, with TRBD1 identical over 8 bases. The CDR3 totals 15 residues. CDR1 is MNHEY, CDR2 SMNVEV, per germline (reference sequence). The trim removed 4 bases at V and 5 bases at J, leaving 9 bases unmatched. The CDR3 protein is CASSSGQGGWTEAFF. The CDR3 coding sequence is TGTGCCAGCAGTTCCGGACAGGGTGGTTGGACTGAAGCTTTCTTT.

The V call is TRBV5-4, the J call TRBJ1-5, with a tentative D call TRBD1 (6 bases). The CDR3 has 16 residues. Germline lookup yields CDR1 SGHNT and CDR2 YYREEE (reference sequence). V lost 4 bases, J lost 6 bases, and 20 bases lay in between. CDR3 protein: CASSAGGAGDIQPQHF. The CDR3 DNA is TGTGCCAGCAGCGCGGGGGGGGCAGGGGATATTCAGCCCCAGCATTTT.

CDR3 sequence reads: CASSLMGQAFQETQYF. The CDR3 bases are TGTGCCAGCAGCTTGATGGGACAGGCTTTCCAAGAGACCCAGTACTTC. The chain couples TRBV5-6 to TRBJ2-5, with TRBD1 identical over 8 bases. V shed 1 base, J shed 1 base, and the junction held 6 bases outside the gene matches. CDR3 length equals 16 residues. Germline CDR1 SGHDT, CDR2 YYEEEE. Based on the CDR3 plus reference TRBV5-6 and TRBJ2-5, the full variable domain is DAGVTQSPTHLIKTRGQQVTLRCSPKSGHDTVSWYQQALGQGPQFIFQYYEEEERQRGNFPDRFSGHQFPNYSSELNVNALLLGDSALYLCASSLMGQAFQETQYFGPGTRLLVL.

The chain uses TRBV4-2 and TRBJ2-7; 11 nucleotides line up with TRBD1. The length of the CDR3 is 15 residues. V was pared by 4 bases and J by 5 bases, with 7 bases of the junction left unmatched. Germline CDR1 LGHNA, CDR2 YNFKEQ. The CDR3 protein is CASSLGGQGADEQYF. CDR3 sequence (DNA): TGTGCCAGCAGCCTTGGTGGACAGGGGGCTGACGAGCAGTACTTC.

J is TRBJ2-7 and V is TRBV19, with D perhaps matching TRBD2 (6 bases). The V end lost 3 bases, the J end lost 4 bases, and 16 bases lay between the germline ends. The CDR3 extends over 15 amino acids. Looked up from germline, CDR1 is LNHDA and CDR2 is SQIVND (reference sequence). CDR3 bases: TGTGCCAGTAGTATGGCCCTAGCGAATAGGTACGAGCAGTACTTC. Translation: CASSMALANRYEQYF. Variable domain in full (rest from reference TRBV19 and TRBJ2-7): DGGITQSPKYLFRKEGQNVTLSCEQNLNHDAMYWYRQDPGQGLRLIYYSQIVNDFQKGDIAEGYSVSREKKESFPLTVTSAQKNPTAFYLCASSMALANRYEQYFGPGTRLTVT.

V gene TRBV5-1 combines with J gene TRBJ2-3; no clear D. The CDR3 loop spans 15 amino acids. CDR1 and CDR2 (germline): SGHRS, YFSETQ. The germline V and J ends were trimmed by 0 bases and 0 bases, with 8 bases remaining between them. The CDR3 protein is CASSLGSPSTDTQYF. The CDR3 DNA sequence: TGCGCCAGCAGCTTGGGCAGTCCGAGCACAGATACGCAGTATTTT.

The chain uses TRBV7-2 and TRBJ2-1; D is possibly TRBD1 (6 bases). The CDR3 totals 13 residues. The germline gives CDR1 SGHTA, CDR2 FQGNSA. V was clipped by 1 base and J by 12 bases, with 13 bases between them. CDR3 nucleotide sequence: TGTGCCAGCAGCTTAGAAGGGGGAGATCGGCAGTTCTTC. It specifies CASSLEGGDRQFF.

The genes are TRBV7-2 and TRBJ2-7; D not certain. This CDR3 region has 14 residues. Germline CDR1 SGHTA, CDR2 FQGNSA. The germline V and J ends were trimmed by 1 base and 2 bases, with 9 bases remaining between them. The CDR3 sequence is CASSLGWRTYEQYF. CDR3 coding DNA: TGTGCCAGCAGCTTAGGCTGGCGGACCTACGAGCAGTACTTC.

J is TRBJ1-1 and V is TRBV7-9; a possible D gene is TRBD1 (5 bases). This CDR3 contains 13 residues. V was cut by 5 bases and J by 4 bases, with 11 bases left in between. CDR1 SEHNR and CDR2 FQNEAQ come from the germline V gene (reference sequence). The CDR3 loop is CASSHGGLTEAFF. Written as DNA, the CDR3 is TGTGCCAGCAGCCACGGGGGACTCACTGAAGCTTTCTTT.

This chain links TRBV7-8 with TRBJ1-3; 7 nucleotides align to TRBD1. The CDR3 loop spans 19 amino acids. Losses at the gene ends were 2 bases for V and 0 bases for J; bases not matched to a gene: 13. Germline values: CDR1 SGHVS, CDR2 FQNEAQ. The DNA of the CDR3 is TGTGCCAGCAGCTTACGAGAGAGGGACAGTCGTGGCTCTGGAAACACCATATATTTT. Residues: CASSLRERDSRGSGNTIYF.

The rearrangement joins TRBV24-1 to TRBJ2-5; D might be TRBD2 (5 bases). The CDR3 is 14 amino acids. Trimming pared 3 bases from V and 4 bases from J, leaving 11 bases between. Germline V gene sequence: CDR1 KGHDR, CDR2 SFDVKD. The CDR3 is CATSDELGRETQYF. CDR3 nucleotides: TGTGCCACCAGTGATGAACTAGGTAGAGAGACCCAGTACTTC.

The rearrangement uses TRBV27 and TRBJ2-7; weak D call: TRBD2 (5 bases). CDR3 length: 13 amino acids. Trimming removed 4 bases at V and 4 bases at J, with 11 bases between. Germline V lookup: CDR1 MNHEY, CDR2 SMNVEV (reference sequence). The CDR3: CASSWTGRYEQYF. CDR3 nucleotides: TGTGCCAGCAGTTGGACGGGGAGATACGAGCAGTACTTC.

The V call is TRBV9, the J call TRBJ2-5, with 12 bases aligning to TRBD2. V was clipped by 0 bases and J by 2 bases; unmatched bases: 11. In germline, CDR1 is SGDLS, CDR2 YYNGEE. The CDR3 is made up of 19 amino acids. The CDR3 sequence: CASSVGTRLAGATQETQYF. DNA of the CDR3: TGTGCCAGCAGCGTAGGGACGCGACTAGCGGGGGCAACACAAGAGACCCAGTACTTC.

Many counts were recorded for this clone. V usage is TRBV19 and J usage is TRBJ2-3, with D possibly matching TRBD1 (6 bases). This CDR3 region has 17 residues. Trimming left V 6 bases short and J 0 bases short, with 19 bases between. From germline, CDR1 is LNHDA and CDR2 SQIVND (reference sequence). CDR3 sequence reads: CASSTTGSGPSTDTQYF. Written as DNA, the CDR3 is TGTGCCAGTAGCACCACAGGGTCGGGGCCTAGCACAGATACGCAGTATTTT.

The V call is TRBV11-3, the J call TRBJ2-2; maybe TRBD1 (5 bases). CDR3 length: 13 amino acids. V gave up 5 bases and J gave up 7 bases, with 11 bases separating them. Per the germline V gene, CDR1 is SGHNT and CDR2 is YENEEA. The CDR3 sequence: CASSQDSLGELFF. As DNA, the CDR3 is TGTGCCAGCAGCCAAGACAGCCTCGGGGAGCTGTTTTTT. The variable domain in full, completed from reference TRBV11-3 and TRBJ2-2, reads EAGVVQSPRYKIIEKKQPVAFWCNPISGHNTLYWYLQNLGQGPELLIRYENEEAVDDSQLPKDRFSAERLKGVDSTLKIQPAELGDSAVYLCASSQDSLGELFFGEGSRLTVL.

The rearrangement links TRBV11-1 to TRBJ2-1; 11 bases match TRBD2. Germline CDR1 is SGHAT and CDR2 is FQDESV (reference sequence). The CDR3 contains 16 residues. Trimming removed 5 bases from V and 4 bases from J; junction bases left unmatched: 7. This CDR3 is CASSKLAGAGYNEQFF. The DNA for the CDR3 is TGTGCCAGCAGCAAACTAGCGGGGGCAGGTTACAATGAGCAGTTCTTC.

The chain joins TRBV10-3 to TRBJ1-2; TRBD1 agrees at 8 bases. This CDR3 spans 15 amino acids. After removal of 5 bases from V and 3 bases from J, the junction contained 8 bases not matched to a gene. CDR1 is ENHRY, CDR2 SYGVKD, per germline. The CDR3 nucleotides read TGTGCCATCAGTCGAGGACAGGGCGCTGACTATGGCTACACCTTC. Amino acid sequence: CAISRGQGADYGYTF.

This CDR3 is CASSVAGGSNQPQHF. As DNA, the CDR3 is TGTGCCAGCAGCGTAGCAGGGGGTAGCAATCAGCCCCAGCATTTT. The genes are TRBV9 and TRBJ1-5, with 7 positions matching TRBD1. The V and J ends lost 0 bases and 0 bases, in that order; junction bases with no gene match: 0. The CDR3 has 15 residues. The germline V gene encodes CDR1 SGDLS and CDR2 YYNGEE.

This chain uses TRBV2 with TRBJ1-4; TRBD1 aligns across 8 bases. The germline gives CDR1 SNHLY, CDR2 FYNNEI. The junction had 5 bases not matched to a gene; V was cut back by 5 bases and J by 3 bases. CDR3 size: 15 residues. CDR3 sequence reads: CASSYDRGANEKLFF. The CDR3, as DNA: TGTGCCAGCAGTTATGACAGGGGTGCTAATGAAAAACTGTTTTTT.

The V gene is TRBV12-3 or TRBV12-4, the J gene TRBJ1-1, with a possible D match to TRBD1 (5 bases). The CDR3 is 13 amino acids. V was cut by 7 bases and J by 0 bases, with 9 bases left in between. CDR3 sequence reads: CASTGGLNTEAFF. DNA of the CDR3: TGTGCCAGCACCGGGGGTTTGAACACTGAAGCTTTCTTT.

This chain's CDR3 is CAWSQTGTGDGLNQPQHF. The DNA of the CDR3 is TGTGCCTGGAGTCAAACCGGGACAGGGGATGGGCTCAATCAGCCCCAGCATTTT. The gene calls are TRBV30 and TRBJ1-5; TRBD1 matches at 10 bases. The CDR3 runs to 18 residues. The J segment lost 3 bases and the V segment lost 2 bases, leaving 13 bases of the junction unmatched. Germline V lookup: CDR1 GTSNPN, CDR2 SVGIG (reference sequence).

The chain is built from TRBV5-1 and TRBJ1-1; D is unresolved. V lost 0 bases, J lost 1 base, and 7 bases lay in between. Per germline, CDR1 SGHRS and CDR2 YFSETQ. The CDR3 length is 14 residues. The CDR3 region is CASSLAVQNTEAFF. The CDR3 DNA is TGCGCCAGCAGCTTGGCAGTCCAGAACACTGAAGCTTTCTTT.